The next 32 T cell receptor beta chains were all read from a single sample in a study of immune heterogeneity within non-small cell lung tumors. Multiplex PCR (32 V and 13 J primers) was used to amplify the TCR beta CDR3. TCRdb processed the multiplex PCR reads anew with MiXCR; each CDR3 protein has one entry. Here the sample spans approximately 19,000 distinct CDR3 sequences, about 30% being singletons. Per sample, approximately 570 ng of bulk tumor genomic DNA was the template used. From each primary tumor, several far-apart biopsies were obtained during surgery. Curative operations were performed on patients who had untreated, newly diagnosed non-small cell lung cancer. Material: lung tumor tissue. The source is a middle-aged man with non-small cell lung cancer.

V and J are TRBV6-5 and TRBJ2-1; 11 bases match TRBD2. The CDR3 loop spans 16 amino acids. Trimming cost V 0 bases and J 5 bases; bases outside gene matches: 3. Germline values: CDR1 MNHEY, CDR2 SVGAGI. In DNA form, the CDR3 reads TGTGCCAGCAGTTACTCCCGACTAGCGGGGAACAATGAGCAGTTCTTC. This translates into CASSYSRLAGNNEQFF.

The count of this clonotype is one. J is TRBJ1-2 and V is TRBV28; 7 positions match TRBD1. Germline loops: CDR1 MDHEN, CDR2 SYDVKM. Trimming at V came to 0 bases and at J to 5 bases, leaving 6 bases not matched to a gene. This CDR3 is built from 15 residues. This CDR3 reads CASSLWGQQYYGYTF. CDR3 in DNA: TGTGCCAGCAGTTTATGGGGACAGCAGTATTATGGCTACACCTTC.

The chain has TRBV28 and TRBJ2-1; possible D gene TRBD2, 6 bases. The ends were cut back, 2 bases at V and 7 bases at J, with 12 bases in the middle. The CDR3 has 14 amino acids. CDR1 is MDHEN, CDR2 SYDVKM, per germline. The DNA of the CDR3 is TGTGCCAGCAGTTTAGGCGGGACGCGAAATGAGCAGTTCTTC. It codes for CASSLGGTRNEQFF.

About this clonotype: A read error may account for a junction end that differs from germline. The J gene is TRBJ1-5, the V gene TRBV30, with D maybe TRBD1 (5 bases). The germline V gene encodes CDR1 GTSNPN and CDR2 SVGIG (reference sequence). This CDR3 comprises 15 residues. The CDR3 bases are TGTGCCTGGAGTGTTCGGGGGACTTCCAATAAGCCCCAGCATTTT. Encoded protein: CAWSVRGTSNKPQHF. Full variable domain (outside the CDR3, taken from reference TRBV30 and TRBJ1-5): SQTIHQWPATLVQPVGSPLSLECTVEGTSNPNLYWYRQAAGRGLQLLFYSVGIGQISSEVPQNLSASRPQDRQFILSSKKLLLSDSGFYLCAWSVRGTSNKPQHFGDGTRLSIL.

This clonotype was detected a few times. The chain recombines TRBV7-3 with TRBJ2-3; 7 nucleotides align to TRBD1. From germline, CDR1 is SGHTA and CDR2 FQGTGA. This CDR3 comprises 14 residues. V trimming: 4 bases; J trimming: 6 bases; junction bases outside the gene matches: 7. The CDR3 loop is CASSSPGGLDTQYF. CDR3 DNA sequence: TGTGCCAGCAGCTCCCCAGGGGGTTTGGATACGCAGTATTTT.

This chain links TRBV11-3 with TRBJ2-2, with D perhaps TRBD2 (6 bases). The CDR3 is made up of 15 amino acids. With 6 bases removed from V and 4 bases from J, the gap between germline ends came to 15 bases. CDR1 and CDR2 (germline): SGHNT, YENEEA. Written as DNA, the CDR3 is TGTGCCAGCAGGGTTAGCGGCATGGGCACCGGGGAGCTGTTTTTT. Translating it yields CASRVSGMGTGELFF.

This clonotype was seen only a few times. The CDR3 protein is CASSLVSPGEREYNSPLHF. The CDR3 nucleotides are TGTGCCAGCAGCTTAGTGTCTCCAGGCGAACGGGAATATAATTCACCCCTCCACTTT. This sequence joins TRBV11-2 and TRBJ1-6; D gene ambiguous. V lost 1 base to trimming and J lost 4 bases, with 20 bases between them. The CDR3 is 19 amino acids. CDR1 is SGHAT and CDR2 is FQNNGV in the germline V gene.

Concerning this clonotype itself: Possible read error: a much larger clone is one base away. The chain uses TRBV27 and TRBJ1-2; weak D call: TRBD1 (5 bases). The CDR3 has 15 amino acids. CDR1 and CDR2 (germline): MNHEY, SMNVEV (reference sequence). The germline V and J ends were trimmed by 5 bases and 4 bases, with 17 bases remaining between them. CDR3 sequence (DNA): TGTGCCAGCAGTCTGGCAGGGAAGAGTGGCTATGGCTACACCTTC. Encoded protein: CASSLAGKSGYGYTF.

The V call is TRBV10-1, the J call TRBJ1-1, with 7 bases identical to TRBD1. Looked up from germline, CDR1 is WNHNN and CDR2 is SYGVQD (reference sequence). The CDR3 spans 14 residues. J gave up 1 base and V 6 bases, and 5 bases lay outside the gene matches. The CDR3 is CASSLGQSNTEAFF. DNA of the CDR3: TGCGCCAGCAGCTTGGGACAGTCGAACACTGAAGCTTTCTTT.

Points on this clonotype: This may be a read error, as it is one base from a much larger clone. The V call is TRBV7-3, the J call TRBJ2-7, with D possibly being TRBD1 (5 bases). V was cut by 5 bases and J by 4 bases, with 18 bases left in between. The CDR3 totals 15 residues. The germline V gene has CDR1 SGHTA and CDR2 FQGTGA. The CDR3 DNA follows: TGTGCCAGCAGCGCCGCATGGGGCCCCCAGTACGAGCAGTACTTC. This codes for CASSAAWGPQYEQYF.

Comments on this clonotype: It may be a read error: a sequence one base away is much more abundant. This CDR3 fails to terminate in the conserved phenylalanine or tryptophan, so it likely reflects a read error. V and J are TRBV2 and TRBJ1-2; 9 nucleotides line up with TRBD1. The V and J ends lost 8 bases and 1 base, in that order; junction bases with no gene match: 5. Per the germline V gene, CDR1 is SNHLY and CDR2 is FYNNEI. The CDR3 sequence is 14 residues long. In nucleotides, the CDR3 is TGTGCCAGCGGGGGGACAGGGTTTAACTATGGCTACACCTTA. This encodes CASGGTGFNYGYTL.

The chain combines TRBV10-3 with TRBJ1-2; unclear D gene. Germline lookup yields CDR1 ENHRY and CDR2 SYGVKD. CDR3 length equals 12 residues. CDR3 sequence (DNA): TGTGCTCATTCCGGAGGTGACTATGGCTACACCTTC. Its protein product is CAHSGGDYGYTF.

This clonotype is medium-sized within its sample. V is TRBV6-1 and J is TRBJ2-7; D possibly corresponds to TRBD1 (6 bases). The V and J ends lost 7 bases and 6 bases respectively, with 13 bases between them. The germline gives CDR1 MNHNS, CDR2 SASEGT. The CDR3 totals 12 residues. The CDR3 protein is CASKVQGGEQYF. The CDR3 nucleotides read TGTGCCAGCAAAGTACAGGGCGGCGAGCAGTACTTC.

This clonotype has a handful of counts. As DNA, the CDR3 is TGTGCCAGCAGCGTAGGAACCGGGGCCCAGGGGTACGAGCAGTACTTC. It is translated as CASSVGTGAQGYEQYF. The chain joins TRBV9 to TRBJ2-7, with D maybe TRBD1 (6 bases). The length of the CDR3 is 16 residues. V shed 0 bases and J shed 4 bases, with 17 bases lying between them. Germline assignment: CDR1 SGDLS and CDR2 YYNGEE.

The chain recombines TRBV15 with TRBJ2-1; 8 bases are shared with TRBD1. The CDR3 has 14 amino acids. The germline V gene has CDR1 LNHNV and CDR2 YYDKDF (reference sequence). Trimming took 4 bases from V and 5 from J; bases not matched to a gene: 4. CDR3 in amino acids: CATSTAGGNNEQFF. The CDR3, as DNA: TGTGCCACCAGCACGGCAGGGGGCAACAATGAGCAGTTCTTC.

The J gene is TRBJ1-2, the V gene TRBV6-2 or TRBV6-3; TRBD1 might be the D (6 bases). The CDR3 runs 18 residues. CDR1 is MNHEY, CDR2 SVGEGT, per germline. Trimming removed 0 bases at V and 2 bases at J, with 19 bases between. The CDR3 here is CASSYSTGQLSTNYGYTF. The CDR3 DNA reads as TGTGCCAGCAGTTACTCGACCGGACAGCTATCCACCAACTATGGCTACACCTTC.

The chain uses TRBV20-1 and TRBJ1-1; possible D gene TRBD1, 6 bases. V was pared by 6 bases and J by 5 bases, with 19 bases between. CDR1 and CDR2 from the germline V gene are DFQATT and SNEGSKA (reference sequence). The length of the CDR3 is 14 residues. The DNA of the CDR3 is TGCAGTGCCCCCCCCGGGACACGGGGGACTGAAGCTTTCTTT. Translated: CSAPPGTRGTEAFF.

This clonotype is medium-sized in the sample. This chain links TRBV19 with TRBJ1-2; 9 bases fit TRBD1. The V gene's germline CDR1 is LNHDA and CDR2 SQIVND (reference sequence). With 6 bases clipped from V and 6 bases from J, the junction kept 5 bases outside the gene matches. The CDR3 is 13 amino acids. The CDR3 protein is CASRNTGGDGYTF. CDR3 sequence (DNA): TGTGCCAGTAGGAATACAGGGGGCGATGGCTACACCTTC.

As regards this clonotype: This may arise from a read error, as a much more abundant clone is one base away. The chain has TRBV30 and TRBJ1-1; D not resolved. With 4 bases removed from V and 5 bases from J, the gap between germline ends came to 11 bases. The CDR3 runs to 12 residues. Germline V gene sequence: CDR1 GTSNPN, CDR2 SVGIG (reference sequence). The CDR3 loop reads CAWKRFVTEAFF. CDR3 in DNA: TGTGCCTGGAAGAGGTTCGTAACTGAAGCTTTCTTT.

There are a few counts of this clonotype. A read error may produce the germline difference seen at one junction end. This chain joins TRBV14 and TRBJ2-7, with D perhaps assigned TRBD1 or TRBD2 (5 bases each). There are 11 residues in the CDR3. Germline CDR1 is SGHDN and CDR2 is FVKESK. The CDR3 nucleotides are TGTGCCAGCAGCCATTGGGACGGAGTAGGGTTC. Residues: CASSHWDGVGF.

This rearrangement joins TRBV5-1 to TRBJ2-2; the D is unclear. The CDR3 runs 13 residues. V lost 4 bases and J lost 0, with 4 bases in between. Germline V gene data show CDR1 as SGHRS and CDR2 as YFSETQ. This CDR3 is CASSTANTGELFF. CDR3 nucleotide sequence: TGCGCCAGCAGCACAGCGAACACCGGGGAGCTGTTTTTT.

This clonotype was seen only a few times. This CDR3 reads CASSPTTRQGSGYTF. The CDR3 nucleotides are TGTGCCAGCAGTCCAACTACGAGACAGGGCAGCGGCTACACCTTC. V gene TRBV6-2 or TRBV6-3 combines with J gene TRBJ1-2; 7 bases agree with TRBD1. CDR3 length: 15 residues. The germline V gene has CDR1 MNHEY and CDR2 SVGEGT. J gave up 8 bases and V 5 bases, and 14 bases lay outside the gene matches.

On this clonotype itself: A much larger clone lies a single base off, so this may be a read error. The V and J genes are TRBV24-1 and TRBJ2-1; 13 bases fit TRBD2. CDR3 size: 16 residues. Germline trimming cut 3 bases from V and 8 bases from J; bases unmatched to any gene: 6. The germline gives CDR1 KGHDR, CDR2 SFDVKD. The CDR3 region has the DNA TGTGCCACCAGTGATCCCACTAGCGGGAGGGTTTATGAGCAGTTCTTC. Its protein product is CATSDPTSGRVYEQFF.

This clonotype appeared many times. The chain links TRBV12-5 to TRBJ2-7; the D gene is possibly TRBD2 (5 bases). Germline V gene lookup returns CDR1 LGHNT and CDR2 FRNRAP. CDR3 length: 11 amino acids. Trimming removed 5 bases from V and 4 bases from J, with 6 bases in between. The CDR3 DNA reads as TGTGCTAGTGGTAGCGGTTACGAGCAGTACTTC. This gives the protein CASGSGYEQYF.

In nucleotides, the CDR3 is TGCAGTGCTAGAGGGCTAGCGGGTCAGACCCAGTACTTC. Amino acids: CSARGLAGQTQYF. V usage is TRBV20-1 and J usage is TRBJ2-5; the match to TRBD2 covers 8 bases. The germline V gene has CDR1 DFQATT and CDR2 SNEGSKA (reference sequence). The CDR3 is 13 amino acids. The J segment lost 6 bases and the V segment lost 1 base, leaving 4 bases of the junction unmatched.

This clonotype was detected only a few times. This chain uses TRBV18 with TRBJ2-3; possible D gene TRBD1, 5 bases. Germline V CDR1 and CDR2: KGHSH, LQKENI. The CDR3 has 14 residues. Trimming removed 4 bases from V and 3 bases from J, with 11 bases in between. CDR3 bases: TGTGCCAGCTCACAAGGACACACAACAGATACGCAGTATTTT. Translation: CASSQGHTTDTQYF.

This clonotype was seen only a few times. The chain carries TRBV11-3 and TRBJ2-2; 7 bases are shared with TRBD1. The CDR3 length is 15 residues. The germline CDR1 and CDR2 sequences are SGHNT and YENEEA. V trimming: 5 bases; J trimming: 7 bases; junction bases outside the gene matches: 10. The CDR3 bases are TGTGCCAGCAGCCTTACGACAGGGAGTCACGGGGAGCTGTTTTTT. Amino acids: CASSLTTGSHGELFF.

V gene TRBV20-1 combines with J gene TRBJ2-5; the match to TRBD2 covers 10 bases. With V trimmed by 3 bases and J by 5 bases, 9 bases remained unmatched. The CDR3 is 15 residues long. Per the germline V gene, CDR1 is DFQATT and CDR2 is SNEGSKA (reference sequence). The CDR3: CSASPLAGAQETQYF. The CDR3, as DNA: TGCAGTGCTAGCCCCCTAGCGGGAGCGCAGGAGACCCAGTACTTC.

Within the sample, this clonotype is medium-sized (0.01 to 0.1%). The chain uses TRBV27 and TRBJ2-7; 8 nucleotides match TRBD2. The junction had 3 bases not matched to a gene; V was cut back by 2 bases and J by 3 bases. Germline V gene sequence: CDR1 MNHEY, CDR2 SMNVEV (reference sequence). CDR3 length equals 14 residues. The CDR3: CASSLNAGGYEQYF. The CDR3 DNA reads TGTGCCAGCAGTTTAAATGCGGGGGGCTACGAGCAGTACTTC.

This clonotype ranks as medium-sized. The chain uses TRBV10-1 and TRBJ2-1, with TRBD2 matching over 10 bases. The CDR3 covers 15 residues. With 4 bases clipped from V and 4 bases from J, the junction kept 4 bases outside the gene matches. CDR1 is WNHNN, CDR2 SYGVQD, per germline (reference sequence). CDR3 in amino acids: CASSASGRSYNEQFF. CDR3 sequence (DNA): TGCGCCAGCAGTGCTAGCGGGAGATCGTACAATGAGCAGTTCTTC.

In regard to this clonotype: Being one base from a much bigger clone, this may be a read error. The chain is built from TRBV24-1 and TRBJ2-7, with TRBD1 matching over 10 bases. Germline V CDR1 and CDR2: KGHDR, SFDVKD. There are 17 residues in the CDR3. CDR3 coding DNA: TGTGCCGCCAGTGATCCCAAGGACAGGGGGAAGACGAACGAGCAGTACTTC. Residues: CAASDPKDRGKTNEQYF.

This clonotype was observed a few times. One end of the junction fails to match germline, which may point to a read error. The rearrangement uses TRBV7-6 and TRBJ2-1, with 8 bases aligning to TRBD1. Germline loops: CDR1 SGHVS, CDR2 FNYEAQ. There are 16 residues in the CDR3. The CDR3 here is CASSLLGGTGYNEKFF. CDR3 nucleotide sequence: TGTGCCAGCAGCTTACTCGGAGGGACAGGATACAATGAGAAGTTCTTC.